This T cell receptor (beta chain) originates from a study of CD8 T cells in ankylosing spondylitis. Findings and caveats of the study: Significantly higher representation of disease-linked clones was reported for matched ankylosing spondylitis synovial fluid. Made up of under 10 highly homologous variants, a TCR beta motif appeared characteristic of ankylosing spondylitis blood. Earlier work had already found some motif variants in reactive arthritis synovial fluid and blood.

The sample holds many counts of this clonotype. The antigen remains unidentified. This CDR3 contains 11 residues. Germline V gene lookup returns CDR1 DFQATT and CDR2 SNEGSKA (reference sequence). The germline V and J ends were trimmed by 0 bases and 7 bases, with 4 bases remaining between them. Quantitative 5'-RACE with molecular barcodes produced the TCR beta libraries. One entry per CDR3 protein, called by TCRdb with MiXCR from the 5' RACE reads. The sample lists about 180,000 distinct CDR3 sequences, just over 9.5% occurring once. The sequence came from a female donor with ankylosing spondylitis or in good health (not recorded which). This chain joins TRBV20-1 and TRBJ1-5; D is unclear. The sample taken for sequencing was blood, either unsorted or a sorted T cell fraction (not recorded which). The CDR3 nucleotides read TGCAGTGCTAGAGATGGGCAGCCCCAGCATTTT. Translation gives CSARDGQPQHF.